This T cell receptor (beta chain) stems from a study of early T cells in non-severe SARS-CoV-2 infection. About the research overall: Sequencing of unsorted whole blood was done on bulk RNA, leaving chains unpaired.

Each cDNA molecule carried a unique molecular identifier. Each CDR3 protein is one row after TCRdb ran MiXCR on the 5' RACE reads. This table has 97,000 or so distinct CDR3 sequences, about an eighth appearing once. This clonotype was recorded many times. Germline CDR1 is ENHRY and CDR2 is SYGVKD. With V trimmed by 2 bases and J by 5 bases, 5 bases remained unmatched. There are 15 residues in the CDR3. The receptor's source is an adult who was a healthcare worker with PCR-confirmed SARS-CoV-2 infection or an uninfected control (not recorded which). The sequencing sample was made of whole blood. V is TRBV10-3 and J is TRBJ2-2, with TRBD2 matching 7 bases. This CDR3 reads CAISEAGLPTGELFF. For the CDR3, the DNA is TGTGCCATCAGTGAGGCGGGACTACCAACCGGGGAGCTGTTTTTT.